One T cell receptor (beta chain) is described in this entry. What it binds is not known. The data were taken from a study of CD4+ T cells in melanoma. Generated by immunoSEQ multiplex PCR, the TCRdb table keeps only in-frame clones and is missing some. The data show 4,500 to 6,500 clones, about 70% seen once. The V gene's germline CDR1 is SGHTA and CDR2 FQGNSA. The trim removed 5 bases at V and 2 bases at J, leaving 5 bases unmatched. The CDR3 sequence is 15 residues long. Study-level findings and limits: CD8+ T cell, macrophage and B cell function reportedly correlated with neoantigen-specific CD4+ T cells. Neoantigen-specific CD4+ T cells in melanoma reportedly had diverse differentiation states.

V gene TRBV7-2 combines with J gene TRBJ2-7; 11 nucleotides align to TRBD2. This TCR was sampled from a human donor with melanoma. The sequenced material came from cells from a culture (not recorded whether cultured in vitro). CDR3 sequence reads: CASSPGSGGAYEQYF. The CDR3 region has the DNA TGTGCCAGCAGCCCCGGTAGCGGGGGGGCCTACGAGCAGTACTTC.